This record looks at one T cell receptor beta chain sequence and its context. This entry is derived from a study of blood T cell repertoires in COVID-19. Study as a whole: Spain, Italy and the United States supplied samples that represented acute and convalescent COVID-19.

Original methodology: Cell counts per sample came from amplifying reference gene primers. The table came from immunoSEQ multiplex PCR; TCRdb's copy has only in-frame clones and leaves some out. V and J calls and clone size are given by that table; D and trimming were obtained from the DNA. There are some 120,000 clones in the sample; about 80% occur only once, and 3.8% lies in the top ten. The V end lost 5 bases, the J end lost 0 bases, and 13 bases lay between the germline ends. The CDR3 loop spans 15 amino acids. From germline, CDR1 is LNHNV and CDR2 YYDKDF (reference sequence). The clonotype was recovered from a woman aged 50 to 60 with acute or convalescent COVID-19. The sequenced sample was peripheral blood. The chain employs TRBV15 and TRBJ2-5; D is possibly TRBD2 (7 bases). CDR3 DNA: TGTGCCACCAGCGCCGGGGGGCAACACCAAGAGACCCAGTACTTC. This sequence encodes CATSAGGQHQETQYF.